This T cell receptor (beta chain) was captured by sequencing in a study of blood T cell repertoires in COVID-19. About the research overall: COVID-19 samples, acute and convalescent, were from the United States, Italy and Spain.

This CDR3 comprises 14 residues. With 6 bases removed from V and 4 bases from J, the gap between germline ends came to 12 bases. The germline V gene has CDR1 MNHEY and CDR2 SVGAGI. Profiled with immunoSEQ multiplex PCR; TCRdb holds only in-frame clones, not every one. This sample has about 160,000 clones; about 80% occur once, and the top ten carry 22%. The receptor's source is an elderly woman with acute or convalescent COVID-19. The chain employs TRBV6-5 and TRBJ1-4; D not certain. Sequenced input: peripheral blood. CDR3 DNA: TGTGCCAGCAGCCTACAGCTCCTTAATGAAAAACTGTTTTTT. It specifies CASSLQLLNEKLFF.